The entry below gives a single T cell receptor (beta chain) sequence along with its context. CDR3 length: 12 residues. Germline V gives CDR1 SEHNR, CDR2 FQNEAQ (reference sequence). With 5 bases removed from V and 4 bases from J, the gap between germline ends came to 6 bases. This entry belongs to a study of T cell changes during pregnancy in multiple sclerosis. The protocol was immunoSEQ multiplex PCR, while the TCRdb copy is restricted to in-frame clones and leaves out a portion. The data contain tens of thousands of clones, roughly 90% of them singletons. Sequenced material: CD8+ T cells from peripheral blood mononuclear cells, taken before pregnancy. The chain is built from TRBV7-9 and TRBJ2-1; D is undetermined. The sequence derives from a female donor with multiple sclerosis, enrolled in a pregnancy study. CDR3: CASSPSYNEQFF. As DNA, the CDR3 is TGTGCCAGCAGCCCTAGTTACAATGAGCAGTTCTTC.